What follows is one TCR beta chain and its context. The antigen is undetermined. TCRdb re-called the RT-PCR reads with MiXCR, one entry per CDR3 protein. The sample shows hundreds of thousands of distinct CDR3 sequences, around a sixth of them seen only once. The data were taken from a study of response to subunit inactivated influenza vaccine. General study points: Authors suggested seasonal influenza vaccinations each recruit few new T cells.

The CDR3 runs to 15 residues. V lost 6 bases, J lost 1 base, and 15 bases lay in between. The germline V gene encodes CDR1 LGHNA and CDR2 YSLEER. The sequence derives from a man between 50 and 59 years old who received an inactivated influenza vaccine. This chain uses TRBV4-3 with TRBJ1-1; possibly TRBD1 for D (6 bases). The starting material was PBMCs from blood, obtained about 5 days after vaccination. CDR3 DNA: TGCGCCAGCAGTCTTCAAACAGGGCGGAACACTGAAGCTTTCTTT. Protein sequence: CASSLQTGRNTEAFF.